This record covers a single T cell receptor beta chain. Its antigen is unidentified. The repertoire was sequenced with immunoSEQ multiplex PCR; TCRdb's copy has only in-frame clones and lacks some. The data show around 400,000 clones, 83% seen once. This sample was included in a study of Ad26.COV2.S vaccination and SARS-CoV-2 variants. Across the study: In the COV1001 trial, the donor was in the Ad26.COV2.S arm. Ad26.COV2.S, an intramuscular injection, was given once or twice 56 days apart.

Treatment meaning: over 15 received Ad26.COV2.S at low or high dose, single or two shots; roughly five received placebo; per-sample allocation not given. It was on day 63 after the first vaccine or placebo injection that samples were taken. Ad26 vector vaccine expressed Wuhan-strain SARS-CoV-2 spike. Study-level findings and limits: From the TCR breadth and depth analyses, total T cell responses may have been underestimated.

V lost 7 bases and J 0 bases, leaving 14 bases between the germline ends. There are 15 residues in the CDR3. In germline, CDR1 is SNHLY, CDR2 FYNNEI. The sequencing used peripheral blood, collected in a trial of Ad26.COV2.S vaccine versus placebo. This rearrangement joins TRBV2 to TRBJ2-3, with a possible D match to TRBD1 (6 bases). This clonotype was obtained from a person aged 18-60 years who received the Ad26.COV2.S COVID-19 vaccine or a placebo. CDR3 bases: TGTGCCAGCAACTTGGACAGAACTAGCACAGATACGCAGTATTTT. Translation: CASNLDRTSTDTQYF.